This TCR beta chain came from a study of shared clonotypes between healthy human individuals. The wider study: Donors, aged 18 to 49, were a couple of women and three men. Each donor contributed plates that comprised three CD4 naive, three CD4 memory, two CD8 naive and one CD8 memory.

Produced via immunoSEQ multiplex PCR; TCRdb's table is partial and in-frame only. The table shows over a million clones, with just under 99% occurring only once. This receptor was obtained from a man aged 30-40 years in good health. Input material: naive CD4+ T cells sorted from blood. The sample's subset: CD45RA+ positively selected.

As DNA, the CDR3 is TGTGCCAGCAGGGTCCTTTTTATCGGTGAGCAGTTCTTC. Translating it yields CASRVLFIGEQFF. The chain recombines TRBV7-9 with TRBJ2-1; no firm D call. This CDR3 has 13 amino acids. The germline gives CDR1 SEHNR, CDR2 FQNEAQ (reference sequence). V lost 6 bases and J lost 9, with 15 bases in between.